One sample yielded the 22 T cell receptor beta chains listed below, sequenced in a study of Ad26.COV2.S vaccination and SARS-CoV-2 variants. Clones were sequenced by immunoSEQ multiplex PCR, and TCRdb holds only the in-frame ones, with some missing. The sample lists under 95,000 clones; about four fifths were seen once. This specimen was peripheral blood, taken after recovery from COVID-19. These receptors all come from a human donor who had recovered from COVID-19.

V is TRBV7-3 and J is TRBJ2-5; 7 positions match TRBD2. The CDR3 contains 14 residues. Trimming removed 2 bases from V and 5 bases from J; junction bases left unmatched: 5. Germline assignment: CDR1 SGHTA and CDR2 FQGTGA. The CDR3 protein is CASSLAGEGETQYF. CDR3 bases: TGTGCCAGCAGCTTAGCGGGAGAAGGGGAGACCCAGTACTTC.

The chain uses TRBV3-1 (or the pseudogene TRBV3-2) and TRBJ1-1; D remains ambiguous. V lost 2 bases and J 1 base, leaving 11 bases between the germline ends. There are 15 residues in the CDR3. Germline V gene sequence: CDR1 LGHDT, CDR2 YNNKEL (reference sequence). The CDR3 bases are TGTGCCAGCAGCCAAAGTGCGGGATCGAACACTGAAGCTTTCTTT. Protein sequence: CASSQSAGSNTEAFF.

The chain carries TRBV9 and TRBJ2-3; D uncertain. Trimming removed 0 bases at V and 4 bases at J, with 6 bases between. The CDR3 is 13 residues long. Looked up from germline, CDR1 is SGDLS and CDR2 is YYNGEE. CDR3 DNA: TGTGCCAGCAGCGTAGACGGGTCAGATACGCAGTATTTT. This gives the protein CASSVDGSDTQYF.

This chain uses TRBV10-1 with TRBJ2-1, with 7 bases aligning to TRBD1. This CDR3 contains 15 residues. Unmatched junction bases numbered 4, after V lost 5 bases and J lost 0 bases. The germline gives CDR1 WNHNN, CDR2 SYGVQD (reference sequence). CDR3 coding DNA: TGCGCCAGCAGTAACAGGGGAAGCTCCTACAATGAGCAGTTCTTC. This gives the protein CASSNRGSSYNEQFF.

The chain is built from TRBV24-1 and TRBJ2-3; D perhaps matches TRBD1 (5 bases). V was cut by 0 bases and J by 4 bases, with 13 bases left in between. This CDR3 has 16 residues. Germline V CDR1 and CDR2: KGHDR, SFDVKD. The CDR3 DNA sequence: TGTGCCACCAGTGATTTGCTAGGGCTAGGGGCAGATACGCAGTATTTT. Translation: CATSDLLGLGADTQYF.

As DNA, the CDR3 is TGTGCCAGCTCACCCCTCCGGCTTACAGGACCTTCGGCCTACGAGCAGTACTTC. Encoded protein: CASSPLRLTGPSAYEQYF. V is TRBV18 and J is TRBJ2-7, with a possible D match to TRBD1 (5 bases). This CDR3 spans 18 amino acids. The V end was cut by 3 bases, the J end by 2 bases, with 23 bases between. Germline V CDR1 and CDR2: KGHSH, LQKENI.

The rearrangement links TRBV6-5 to TRBJ2-3; the D gene is possibly TRBD1 (8 bases). Germline values: CDR1 MNHEY, CDR2 SVGAGI. The CDR3 covers 14 residues. The germline V and J ends were trimmed by 11 bases and 0 bases, with 15 bases remaining between them. The CDR3 is CAVTGGGSTDTQYF. DNA for the CDR3: TGTGCCGTTACAGGGGGGGGTAGCACAGATACGCAGTATTTT.

The genes are TRBV5-8 and TRBJ2-1; no firm D call. Germline V gene data show CDR1 as SGHTS and CDR2 as YDEGEE. Trimming left V 0 bases short and J 8 bases short, with 15 bases between. This CDR3 has 15 residues. The CDR3, as DNA: TGTGCCAGCAGCTTGGGGGCAGGTAATACGGATGAGCAGTTCTTC. Encoded protein: CASSLGAGNTDEQFF.

The chain recombines TRBV11-2 with TRBJ2-3; TRBD2 matches at 9 bases. Losses at the gene ends were 4 bases for V and 3 bases for J; bases not matched to a gene: 8. Germline CDR1 is SGHAT and CDR2 is FQNNGV. The CDR3 has 16 residues. The CDR3 region has the DNA TGTGCCAGCAGCTCGCTAGCGGGAAAAGGAACAGATACGCAGTATTTT. It translates to CASSSLAGKGTDTQYF.

The V and J genes are TRBV14 and TRBJ2-5; TRBD1 might be the D (6 bases). The V end lost 0 bases, the J end lost 4 bases, and 15 bases lay between the germline ends. Germline values: CDR1 SGHDN, CDR2 FVKESK. This CDR3 contains 16 residues. The CDR3 DNA reads as TGTGCCAGCAGCCAAGACATGGACCTCAGGGGAGAGACCCAGTACTTC. It translates to CASSQDMDLRGETQYF. The whole variable domain, remainder taken from reference TRBV14 and TRBJ2-5, is EAGVTQFPSHSVIEKGQTVTLRCDPISGHDNLYWYRRVMGKEIKFLLHFVKESKQDESGMPNNRFLAERTGGTYSTLKVQPAELEDSGVYFCASSQDMDLRGETQYFGPGTRLLVL.

The sample holds one count of this clone. The chain is built from TRBV4-3 and TRBJ1-1; D is possibly TRBD1 (6 bases). V gave up 3 bases and J gave up 0 bases, with 11 bases separating them. Germline CDR1 is LGHNA and CDR2 is YSLEER. The CDR3 length is 15 residues. The CDR3 spells CASSQTNRVNTEAFF. Here the CDR3 DNA reads TGCGCCAGCAGCCAGACAAACAGGGTGAACACTGAAGCTTTCTTT.

This sequence joins TRBV5-5 and TRBJ1-1; D gene unclear. V lost 0 bases and J lost 1, with 4 bases in between. The length of the CDR3 is 13 residues. CDR1 is SGHKS and CDR2 is YYEKEE in the germline V gene (reference sequence). The CDR3 region is CASSLVPNTEAFF. CDR3 coding DNA: TGTGCCAGCAGCTTGGTCCCGAACACTGAAGCTTTCTTT.

The chain has TRBV15 and TRBJ2-7; perhaps TRBD1 as D (6 bases). V dropped 5 bases and J dropped 0 bases, with 11 bases sitting between them. Germline loops: CDR1 LNHNV, CDR2 YYDKDF (reference sequence). The CDR3 is 14 amino acids. The CDR3 coding sequence is TGTGCCACCAGCGGGGGCGGCACCTCCTACGAGCAGTACTTC. Its protein product is CATSGGGTSYEQYF.

This chain joins TRBV6-2 or TRBV6-3 and TRBJ1-5; 10 nucleotides match TRBD1. V lost 6 bases to trimming and J lost 9 bases; unmatched junction nucleotides: 11. In germline, CDR1 is MNHEY, CDR2 SVGEGT. CDR3 size: 15 residues. The CDR3: CASSPGTGAPRPQHF. The CDR3 region has the DNA TGTGCCAGCAGCCCCGGGACAGGGGCTCCCCGGCCCCAGCATTTT.

The V gene is TRBV20-1, the J gene TRBJ1-1; 9 bases match TRBD1. This CDR3 region has 13 residues. Germline values: CDR1 DFQATT, CDR2 SNEGSKA (reference sequence). After removal of 3 bases from V and 5 bases from J, the junction contained 4 bases not matched to a gene. The CDR3 spells CSASTGGVTEAFF. The CDR3 region has the DNA TGCAGTGCTAGTACAGGGGGCGTGACTGAAGCTTTCTTT.

The chain links TRBV4-2 to TRBJ2-3; D not certain. The CDR3 runs to 11 residues. From germline, CDR1 is LGHNA and CDR2 YNFKEQ. Deletions cut 9 bases from V and 5 bases from J, with 9 bases between. The CDR3, as DNA: TGTGCCAGTTTGATAGGAGATACGCAGTATTTT. Protein: CASLIGDTQYF.

This chain links TRBV5-6 with TRBJ2-7; weak D call: TRBD2 (6 bases). Per germline, CDR1 SGHDT and CDR2 YYEEEE. The CDR3 runs 15 residues. The ends were cut back, 4 bases at V and 0 bases at J, with 14 bases in the middle. The CDR3 region is CASSRAGSLSYEQYF. CDR3 nucleotides: TGTGCCAGCAGCCGGGCGGGGTCTCTCTCCTACGAGCAGTACTTC.

CDR3 in DNA: TGCGCCAGCAGTCCCGTCTCAGGCGACGAGCAGTACTTC. As protein: CASSPVSGDEQYF. The chain carries TRBV10-1 and TRBJ2-7; D gene uncertain. The ends were cut back, 5 bases at V and 5 bases at J, with 13 bases in the middle. The V gene's germline CDR1 is WNHNN and CDR2 SYGVQD (reference sequence). The CDR3 extends over 13 amino acids.

The V and J genes are TRBV6-1 and TRBJ2-7, with 8 positions matching TRBD1. V trimming: 5 bases; J trimming: 5 bases; junction bases outside the gene matches: 8. This CDR3 has 14 residues. Germline V gene sequence: CDR1 MNHNS, CDR2 SASEGT. In DNA form, the CDR3 reads TGTGCCAGCAGTCGGACAGGGAAACTACACGAGCAGTACTTC. This gives the protein CASSRTGKLHEQYF.

This rearrangement joins TRBV10-3 to TRBJ2-2; 10 bases are shared with TRBD2. The CDR3 is 15 amino acids. Germline V CDR1 and CDR2: ENHRY, SYGVKD. Unmatched junction bases numbered 6, after V lost 6 bases and J lost 5 bases. CDR3: CAISGPGLATGELFF. CDR3 coding DNA: TGTGCCATCAGCGGACCGGGACTAGCGACCGGGGAGCTGTTTTTT.

This clone was detected once. The chain carries TRBV12-3 or TRBV12-4 and TRBJ1-1; D is uncertain. The CDR3 totals 13 residues. The V gene lost 5 bases and the J gene lost 5 bases, with 12 bases spanning the gap. The CDR3 spells CASSRGESTEAFF. The CDR3, as DNA: TGTGCCAGCAGTCGGGGTGAGTCGACTGAAGCTTTCTTT.

This sequence joins TRBV9 and TRBJ2-1, with 9 bases lining up with TRBD2. This CDR3 is built from 15 residues. From germline, CDR1 is SGDLS and CDR2 YYNGEE. Germline trimming cut 0 bases from V and 9 bases from J; bases unmatched to any gene: 7. For the CDR3, the DNA is TGTGCCAGCAGCGTAGCTGGCGGGAGGGGAGTTGAGCAGTTCTTC. Its translation is CASSVAGGRGVEQFF.